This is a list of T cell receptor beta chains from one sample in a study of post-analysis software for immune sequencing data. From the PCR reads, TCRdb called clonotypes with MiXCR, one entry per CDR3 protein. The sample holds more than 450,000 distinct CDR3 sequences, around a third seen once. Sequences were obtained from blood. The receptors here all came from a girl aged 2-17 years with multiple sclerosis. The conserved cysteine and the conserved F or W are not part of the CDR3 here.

cdr3_aa: ASTPWDTSSYNEQF; j_call: TRBJ2-1; v_call: TRBV10-2
cdr3_aa: ASRPDSTAYNEQF; j_call: TRBJ2-1; v_call: TRBV7-8
cdr3_aa: ASSLGHLEAF; j_call: TRBJ1-1; v_call: TRBV12-3/TRBV12-4
cdr3_aa: ASSPGAEKYQETQY; j_call: TRBJ2-5; v_call: TRBV7-7
cdr3_aa: SGARGGATDTQY; j_call: TRBJ2-3; v_call: TRBV29-1
cdr3_aa: SARAVSTSTDTQY; j_call: TRBJ2-3; v_call: TRBV20-1
cdr3_aa: AGSLRLKASGQETQY; j_call: TRBJ2-5; v_call: TRBV5-5
cdr3_aa: ASSLAEASPVLDTQY; j_call: TRBJ2-3; v_call: TRBV7-9
cdr3_aa: ASGGVHANTEAF; j_call: TRBJ1-1; v_call: TRBV4-1
cdr3_aa: ASSVAAGAYNEQF; j_call: TRBJ2-1; v_call: TRBV9
cdr3_aa: ASSVEADAEQY; j_call: -; v_call: TRBV9